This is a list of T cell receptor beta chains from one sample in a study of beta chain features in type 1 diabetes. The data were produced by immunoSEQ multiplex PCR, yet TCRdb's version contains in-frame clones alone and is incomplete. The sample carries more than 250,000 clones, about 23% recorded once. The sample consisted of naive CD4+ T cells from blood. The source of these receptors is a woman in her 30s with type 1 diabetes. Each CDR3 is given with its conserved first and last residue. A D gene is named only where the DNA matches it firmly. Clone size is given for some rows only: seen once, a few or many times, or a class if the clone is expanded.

cdr3_aa: CASSRTRNNEQFF
cdr3_nt: TGTGCCAGCAGCCGGACTAGGAACAATGAGCAGTTCTTC
clone_size: few
d_call: TRBD2
v_call: TRBV11-2
j_call: TRBJ2-1

cdr3_aa: CASSQLGKRDEQYF
cdr3_nt: TGCGCCAGCAGCCAACTTGGGAAGAGGGATGAGCAGTACTTC
clone_size: NA
d_call: NA
v_call: TRBV4-1
j_call: TRBJ2-7

cdr3_aa: CATAKLQVSNTEAFF
cdr3_nt: TGTGCCACCGCCAAACTACAGGTTTCGAACACTGAAGCTTTCTTT
clone_size: NA
d_call: NA
v_call: TRBV19
j_call: TRBJ1-1

cdr3_aa: CAWRVPGGDTQYF
cdr3_nt: TGTGCCTGGAGAGTCCCGGGAGGAGATACGCAGTATTTT
clone_size: NA
d_call: TRBD2
v_call: TRBV30
j_call: TRBJ2-3

cdr3_aa: CASSIGGQNYGYTF
cdr3_nt: TGTGCCAGTAGTATTGGAGGACAGAACTATGGCTACACCTTC
clone_size: NA
d_call: NA
v_call: TRBV19
j_call: TRBJ1-2

cdr3_aa: CASSLGGDGANVLTF
cdr3_nt: TGCGCCAGCAGCCTCGGGGGAGATGGGGCCAACGTCCTGACTTTC
clone_size: few
d_call: NA
v_call: TRBV5-1
j_call: TRBJ2-6

cdr3_aa: CASSGRQREVADTQYF
cdr3_nt: TGTGCCAGCAGCGGTCGTCAGAGGGAGGTAGCAGATACGCAGTATTTT
clone_size: NA
d_call: NA
v_call: TRBV9
j_call: TRBJ2-3

cdr3_aa: CAISESGFQADQPQHF
cdr3_nt: TGTGCCATCAGTGAGTCAGGATTCCAGGCCGATCAGCCCCAGCATTTT
clone_size: few
d_call: NA
v_call: TRBV10-3
j_call: TRBJ1-5

cdr3_aa: CASSSGQLDYGYTF
cdr3_nt: TGTGCCAGCAGTTCAGGACAGTTGGACTATGGCTACACCTTC
clone_size: NA
d_call: NA
v_call: TRBV28
j_call: TRBJ1-2

cdr3_aa: CASIETGISTDTQYF
cdr3_nt: TGTGCCAGCATCGAAACAGGGATTAGCACAGATACGCAGTATTTT
clone_size: once
d_call: NA
v_call: TRBV7-9
j_call: TRBJ2-3

cdr3_aa: CASSQAPSGRRETQYF
cdr3_nt: TGCGCCAGCAGCCAAGCTCCTAGCGGGAGAAGGGAGACCCAGTACTTC
clone_size: few
d_call: TRBD2
v_call: TRBV4-1
j_call: TRBJ2-5

cdr3_aa: CASSVRLAAEETQYF
cdr3_nt: TGTGCCAGCAGTGTCCGACTAGCGGCAGAAGAGACCCAGTACTTC
clone_size: NA
d_call: TRBD2
v_call: TRBV2
j_call: TRBJ2-5

cdr3_aa: CASSPVTGIPYNEQFF
cdr3_nt: TGTGCCAGCTCACCCGTTACAGGGATCCCCTACAATGAGCAGTTCTTC
clone_size: NA
d_call: NA
v_call: TRBV18
j_call: TRBJ2-1

cdr3_aa: CASSRTSGMGGELFF
cdr3_nt: TGTGCCAGCAGCCGGACTAGCGGGATGGGCGGGGAGCTGTTTTTT
clone_size: NA
d_call: TRBD2
v_call: TRBV7-9
j_call: TRBJ2-2

cdr3_aa: CSVGTGSTDTQYF
cdr3_nt: TGCAGCGTCGGAACAGGATCCACAGATACGCAGTATTTT
clone_size: few
d_call: NA
v_call: TRBV29-1
j_call: TRBJ2-3

cdr3_aa: CASSLYRETQYF
cdr3_nt: TGCGCCAGCAGCTTGTACCGGGAGACCCAGTACTTC
clone_size: few
d_call: NA
v_call: TRBV5-1
j_call: TRBJ2-5

cdr3_aa: CASRYSGGDLPYEQYF
cdr3_nt: TGTGCCAGCAGGTACTCAGGGGGGGACTTACCCTACGAGCAGTACTTC
clone_size: few
d_call: NA
v_call: TRBV6-5
j_call: TRBJ2-7

cdr3_aa: CASSIPGGGNQPQHF
cdr3_nt: TGTGCCAGTAGTATCCCCGGGGGTGGCAATCAGCCCCAGCATTTT
clone_size: few
d_call: NA
v_call: TRBV19
j_call: TRBJ1-5

cdr3_aa: CASSLGIAGVNEQFF
cdr3_nt: TGCGCCAGCAGCTTGGGAATAGCGGGAGTAAATGAGCAGTTCTTC
clone_size: few
d_call: TRBD2
v_call: TRBV4-1
j_call: TRBJ2-1

cdr3_aa: CASSIRDRAGYGYTF
cdr3_nt: TGTGCCAGTAGTATACGGGACAGGGCTGGGTATGGCTACACCTTC
clone_size: NA
d_call: TRBD1
v_call: TRBV19
j_call: TRBJ1-2

cdr3_aa: CASSLEGDRAHEQYF
cdr3_nt: TGTGCCAGCAGCTTGGAAGGGGACAGGGCCCACGAGCAGTACTTC
clone_size: once
d_call: TRBD1
v_call: TRBV5-6
j_call: TRBJ2-7

cdr3_aa: CASSRTGGYEQYF
cdr3_nt: TGTGCCAGCTCACGTACAGGGGGTTACGAGCAGTACTTC
clone_size: NA
d_call: TRBD1
v_call: TRBV18
j_call: TRBJ2-7

cdr3_aa: CSVGPRGTDTQYF
cdr3_nt: TGCAGCGTAGGTCCCAGGGGCACAGATACGCAGTATTTT
clone_size: few
d_call: NA
v_call: TRBV29-1
j_call: TRBJ2-3

cdr3_aa: CSVGEDQPQHF
cdr3_nt: TGCAGCGTTGGGGAGGATCAGCCCCAGCATTTT
clone_size: few
d_call: NA
v_call: TRBV29-1
j_call: TRBJ1-5

cdr3_aa: CSGGQGYNEQYF
cdr3_nt: TGCAGCGGGGGACAGGGTTACAACGAGCAGTACTTC
clone_size: NA
d_call: TRBD1
v_call: TRBV29-1
j_call: TRBJ2-7

cdr3_aa: CASRRTSGRNEQFF
cdr3_nt: TGTGCCAGCAGAAGGACTAGCGGGAGGAATGAGCAGTTCTTC
clone_size: NA
d_call: TRBD2
v_call: TRBV6-5
j_call: TRBJ2-1

cdr3_aa: CAWDLPGQYQPQHF
cdr3_nt: TGTGCCTGGGATCTTCCGGGACAGTATCAGCCCCAGCATTTT
clone_size: few
d_call: TRBD1
v_call: TRBV30
j_call: TRBJ1-5

cdr3_aa: CASSSYGTGARETQYF
cdr3_nt: TGTGCCAGCAGTTCTTACGGGACAGGGGCACGGGAGACCCAGTACTTC
clone_size: NA
d_call: TRBD1
v_call: TRBV27
j_call: TRBJ2-5